Listed below are T cell receptor beta chains from one sample, sequenced in a study of shared clonotypes between healthy human individuals. Some clones are missing from TCRdb's copy, which holds only in-frame ones; the method was immunoSEQ multiplex PCR. The sample carries 2,500,000 or so clones, 90% to 95% recorded once. Sequencing was done on a sample of naive CD4+ T cells sorted from blood. The receptors originated from a man between 18 and 35 years old in good health. CDR3s include the opening cysteine and the closing phenylalanine or tryptophan. The D gene is left open where the match is weak. Some rows mark clone size as missing; the rest say once, few, many or name a class of expanded clone.

clone size: -
V gene: TRBV19
D gene: TRBD2
J gene: TRBJ2-2
CDR3 DNA: TGTGCCAGTAGTTTGGGACTAGCGGGGGGAATGAACACCGGGGAGCTGTTTTTT
CDR3 protein: CASSLGLAGGMNTGELFF

clone size: -
V gene: TRBV18
D gene: -
J gene: TRBJ2-3
CDR3 DNA: TGTGCCAGCTCAAAACCCACAGATACGCAGTATTTT
CDR3 protein: CASSKPTDTQYF

clone size: -
V gene: TRBV6-1
D gene: -
J gene: TRBJ1-4
CDR3 DNA: TGTGCCAGCAGAGCCTCATGGACAGATCATGAAAAACTGTTTTTT
CDR3 protein: CASRASWTDHEKLFF

clone size: -
V gene: TRBV5-1
D gene: -
J gene: TRBJ2-1
CDR3 DNA: TGCGCCAGCAGCCAAGGGGGGGTGACTAGTCATGAGCAGTTCTTC
CDR3 protein: CASSQGGVTSHEQFF

clone size: -
V gene: TRBV5-1
D gene: -
J gene: TRBJ1-5
CDR3 DNA: TGCGCCAGCAGCTTCGGGGGGCTGGGCAATCAGCCCCAGCATTTT
CDR3 protein: CASSFGGLGNQPQHF

clone size: -
V gene: TRBV7-2
D gene: -
J gene: TRBJ2-7
CDR3 DNA: TGTGCCAGCAGCTTAGTAGCCGCGCTCTCCTACGAGCAGTACTTC
CDR3 protein: CASSLVAALSYEQYF

clone size: -
V gene: TRBV28
D gene: TRBD1
J gene: TRBJ1-5
CDR3 DNA: TGTGCCAGCAGCCGCGACAGGGAGAATCAGCCCCAGCATTTT
CDR3 protein: CASSRDRENQPQHF

clone size: -
V gene: TRBV4-1
D gene: -
J gene: TRBJ1-2
CDR3 DNA: TGCGCCAGCAGCCCCCCGGAGTACTATGGCTACACCTTC
CDR3 protein: CASSPPEYYGYTF

clone size: -
V gene: TRBV19
D gene: TRBD1
J gene: TRBJ1-1
CDR3 DNA: TGTGCCAGTAGTATACTGACAGGGGGGAACACTGAAGCTTTCTTT
CDR3 protein: CASSILTGGNTEAFF

clone size: -
V gene: TRBV6-1
D gene: TRBD2
J gene: TRBJ2-2
CDR3 DNA: TGTGCCAGCAGTGAGACTAGCGGGAGGGCCTCCACCGGGGAGCTGTTTTTT
CDR3 protein: CASSETSGRASTGELFF

clone size: -
V gene: TRBV5-1
D gene: -
J gene: TRBJ2-7
CDR3 DNA: TGCGCCAGCAGCTTGCAAGACTCAAGGCAGTACTTC
CDR3 protein: CASSLQDSRQYF

clone size: -
V gene: TRBV28
D gene: -
J gene: TRBJ1-3
CDR3 DNA: TGTGCCAGCACCACCCCGAGTTTGAGGTCTGGAAACACCATATATTTT
CDR3 protein: CASTTPSLRSGNTIYF

clone size: -
V gene: TRBV5-1
D gene: TRBD1
J gene: TRBJ2-1
CDR3 DNA: TGCGCCAGCAGGTTGAGCGACAGGGGGATAACCTACAATGAGCAGTTCTTC
CDR3 protein: CASRLSDRGITYNEQFF

clone size: -
V gene: TRBV30
D gene: -
J gene: TRBJ2-7
CDR3 DNA: TGTGCCTGGAGTGGCAAGGACGAGCAGTACTTC
CDR3 protein: CAWSGKDEQYF

clone size: -
V gene: TRBV7-2
D gene: -
J gene: TRBJ1-1
CDR3 DNA: TGTGCCAGCAGTATACAGGGTTACATGAACACTGAAGCTTTCTTT
CDR3 protein: CASSIQGYMNTEAFF

clone size: once
V gene: TRBV5-6
D gene: -
J gene: TRBJ2-1
CDR3 DNA: TGTGCCAGCATGTCGGGCTCCTACAATGAGCAGTTCTTC
CDR3 protein: CASMSGSYNEQFF

clone size: -
V gene: TRBV18
D gene: TRBD1
J gene: TRBJ2-5
CDR3 DNA: TGTGCCAGCTCGACCGAGGACAGGGGTGAGACCCAGTACTTC
CDR3 protein: CASSTEDRGETQYF

clone size: -
V gene: TRBV18
D gene: -
J gene: TRBJ1-2
CDR3 DNA: TGTGCCAGCTCACCACTTTTCAGCTATGGCTACACCTTC
CDR3 protein: CASSPLFSYGYTF

clone size: -
V gene: TRBV28
D gene: TRBD2
J gene: TRBJ2-1
CDR3 DNA: TGTGCCAGCAGTTTGTCTCTAGCGGGGTTAGGGTACAATGAGCAGTTCTTC
CDR3 protein: CASSLSLAGLGYNEQFF

clone size: few
V gene: TRBV30
D gene: -
J gene: TRBJ1-1
CDR3 DNA: TGTGCCTGGAGTGTTGGGGCGAACACTGAAGCTTTCTTT
CDR3 protein: CAWSVGANTEAFF

clone size: -
V gene: TRBV28
D gene: -
J gene: TRBJ1-1
CDR3 DNA: TGTGCCAGCAGTTTAGCTGGGGGTGGGACTGAAGCTTTCTTT
CDR3 protein: CASSLAGGGTEAFF

clone size: -
V gene: TRBV19
D gene: -
J gene: TRBJ2-1
CDR3 DNA: TGTGCCAGTAGTGAACAGGGTTACAATGAGCAGTTCTTC
CDR3 protein: CASSEQGYNEQFF

clone size: -
V gene: TRBV11-2
D gene: TRBD1
J gene: TRBJ2-7
CDR3 DNA: TGTGCCAGCAGCGTCCGGGACAGGGGCTACTACGAGCAGTACTTC
CDR3 protein: CASSVRDRGYYEQYF

clone size: -
V gene: TRBV7-4
D gene: -
J gene: TRBJ2-7
CDR3 DNA: TGTGCCAGCAGCTTTTCGGGGGCCAGAAATTTTTACGAGCAGTACTTC
CDR3 protein: CASSFSGARNFYEQYF

clone size: -
V gene: TRBV29-1
D gene: TRBD1
J gene: TRBJ2-3
CDR3 DNA: TGCAGCGTTGACCGGGACAGGGGGTCCACAGATACGCAGTATTTT
CDR3 protein: CSVDRDRGSTDTQYF

clone size: -
V gene: TRBV10-3
D gene: -
J gene: TRBJ2-7
CDR3 DNA: TGTGCCATCAGTGAGTCCGCGCCAGGGAATTACGAGCAGTACTTC
CDR3 protein: CAISESAPGNYEQYF

clone size: -
V gene: TRBV7-2
D gene: -
J gene: TRBJ2-2
CDR3 DNA: TGTGCCAGCAGCTTACCCATTCCGCGTACCGGGGAGCTGTTTTTT
CDR3 protein: CASSLPIPRTGELFF

clone size: -
V gene: TRBV30
D gene: -
J gene: TRBJ1-4
CDR3 DNA: TGTGCCTGGAGCGGACTACAGGCTATTAATGAAAAACTGTTTTTT
CDR3 protein: CAWSGLQAINEKLFF

clone size: -
V gene: TRBV9
D gene: -
J gene: TRBJ1-1
CDR3 DNA: TGTGCCAGCAGCGTAGTCGACAGTTCTACCACTGAAGCTTTCTTT
CDR3 protein: CASSVVDSSTTEAFF

clone size: -
V gene: TRBV28
D gene: TRBD1
J gene: TRBJ2-7
CDR3 DNA: TGTGCCAGCAGCCAGTCGGGACAGGTCATCGACGAGCAGTACTTC
CDR3 protein: CASSQSGQVIDEQYF

clone size: -
V gene: TRBV27
D gene: -
J gene: TRBJ1-2
CDR3 DNA: TGTGCCAGCAGATCCCTTGAGGACTATGGCTACACCTTC
CDR3 protein: CASRSLEDYGYTF

clone size: -
V gene: TRBV27
D gene: -
J gene: TRBJ1-1
CDR3 DNA: TGTGCCAGCAGTTCGAGAGAGCGCGGAGCCATGATCATGAACACTGAAGCTTTCTTT
CDR3 protein: CASSSRERGAMIMNTEAFF

clone size: -
V gene: TRBV28
D gene: -
J gene: TRBJ1-2
CDR3 DNA: TGTGCCAGCAGCCTCCCGGCGGTAGTCTATGGCTACACCTTC
CDR3 protein: CASSLPAVVYGYTF

clone size: -
V gene: TRBV19
D gene: -
J gene: TRBJ2-5
CDR3 DNA: TGTGCCAGTAGTCAGGGAATGCGAGGAGAGACCCAGTACTTC
CDR3 protein: CASSQGMRGETQYF

clone size: -
V gene: TRBV5-1
D gene: TRBD2
J gene: TRBJ2-7
CDR3 DNA: TGCGCCAGCAGGACTAGCGGCTCCTACGAGCAGTACTTC
CDR3 protein: CASRTSGSYEQYF

clone size: -
V gene: TRBV4-2
D gene: TRBD2
J gene: TRBJ2-5
CDR3 DNA: TGTGCCAGCAGCCAAGGACTAGCGGGAGGAGGCGAGACCCAGTACTTC
CDR3 protein: CASSQGLAGGGETQYF

clone size: -
V gene: TRBV5-1
D gene: -
J gene: TRBJ2-7
CDR3 DNA: TGCGCCAGCAGCCTCGACTCTATACCCTACGAGCAGCACTTC
CDR3 protein: CASSLDSIPYEQHF

clone size: -
V gene: TRBV6-5
D gene: -
J gene: TRBJ2-3
CDR3 DNA: TGTGCCAGCAGGGTAATCGAGACTTCTGATACGCAGTATTTT
CDR3 protein: CASRVIETSDTQYF

clone size: -
V gene: TRBV6-1
D gene: -
J gene: TRBJ1-2
CDR3 DNA: TGTGCCAGCAGTGAAGGTGGGGGGTGGAGTGGCTACACCTTC
CDR3 protein: CASSEGGGWSGYTF

clone size: -
V gene: TRBV5-1
D gene: TRBD1
J gene: TRBJ2-3
CDR3 DNA: TGCGCCAGCAGCCCACCGGACAGGCGCACAGATACGCAGTATTTT
CDR3 protein: CASSPPDRRTDTQYF

clone size: -
V gene: TRBV5-4
D gene: -
J gene: TRBJ2-2
CDR3 DNA: TGTGCCAGCAGCACCGGGACACTTGCCGGGGAGCTGTTTTTT
CDR3 protein: CASSTGTLAGELFF